This passage covers 11 T cell receptor beta chains from one sample sequenced in a study of blood T cell repertoires in COVID-19. TCRdb keeps only in-frame clones here, not all; method: immunoSEQ multiplex PCR. This table holds 100,000 to 150,000 clones, about 88% found once. The material sequenced was peripheral blood. The receptors come from a woman older than 75 with acute or convalescent COVID-19.

The gene calls are TRBV19 and TRBJ2-1, with D tentatively TRBD2 (7 bases). The CDR3 is 15 amino acids. Looked up from germline, CDR1 is LNHDA and CDR2 is SQIVND (reference sequence). Trimming removed 5 bases at V and 7 bases at J, with 18 bases between. The CDR3 DNA is TGTGCCAGTAGTGCCGTGGCGGGGGCTTTTAATGAGCAGTTCTTC. Translating gives CASSAVAGAFNEQFF.

The chain links TRBV7-9 to TRBJ1-2, with no clear D. CDR3 length: 12 residues. Germline values: CDR1 SEHNR, CDR2 FQNEAQ (reference sequence). Trimming took off 5 bases at V and 8 bases at J, with 12 bases between the two ends. In DNA form, the CDR3 reads TGTGCCAGCAGCGTAGAAAGCGGGGGCTACACCTTC. Its translation: CASSVESGGYTF. Full variable domain (remainder filled in from reference TRBV7-9 and TRBJ1-2): DTGVSQNPRHKITKRGQNVTFRCDPISEHNRLYWYRQTLGQGPEFLTYFQNEAQLEKSRLLSDRFSAERPKGSFSTLEIQRTEQGDSAMYLCASSVESGGYTFGSGTRLTVV.

V gene TRBV29-1 combines with J gene TRBJ2-5; D gene unclear. With 2 bases removed from V and 0 bases from J, the gap between germline ends came to 16 bases. The CDR3 is 16 amino acids. The germline V gene has CDR1 SQVTM and CDR2 ANQGSEA. CDR3 in DNA: TGCAGCGTTGAATTCTATCACTCTGAGAACCAAGAGACCCAGTACTTC. Amino acid sequence: CSVEFYHSENQETQYF. Based on the CDR3 plus reference TRBV29-1 and TRBJ2-5, the full variable domain is SAVISQKPSRDICQRGTSLTIQCQVDSQVTMMFWYRQQPGQSLTLIATANQGSEATYESGFVIDKFPISRPNLTFSTLTVSNMSPEDSSIYLCSVEFYHSENQETQYFGPGTRLLVL.

This chain links TRBV3-1 (or the pseudogene TRBV3-2) with TRBJ2-1; D is ambiguous. Trimming removed 4 bases at V and 10 bases at J, with 5 bases between. The CDR3 length is 10 residues. Germline loops: CDR1 LGHDT, CDR2 YNNKEL (reference sequence). The CDR3 protein is CASSPREQFF. CDR3 sequence (DNA): TGTGCCAGCAGCCCTCGGGAGCAGTTCTTC.

This clone was recorded a few times. This rearrangement joins TRBV5-1 to TRBJ2-6; D gene uncertain. This CDR3 contains 13 residues. Per germline, CDR1 SGHRS and CDR2 YFSETQ. Trimming pared 4 bases from V and 1 base from J, leaving 3 bases between. The CDR3 region has the DNA TGCGCCAGCAGCCCGTCTGGGGCCAACGTCCTGACTTTC. Its protein product is CASSPSGANVLTF. Using reference TRBV5-1 and TRBJ2-6 for the parts outside the CDR3, the full variable domain is KAGVTQTPRYLIKTRGQQVTLSCSPISGHRSVSWYQQTPGQGLQFLFEYFSETQRNKGNFPGRFSGRQFSNSRSEMNVSTLELGDSALYLCASSPSGANVLTFGAGSRLTVL.

This chain joins TRBV7-2 and TRBJ2-7; 8 nucleotides align to TRBD1. The V segment lost 0 bases and the J segment 3 bases; nucleotides outside the gene matches: 7. Germline CDR1 and CDR2: SGHTA and FQGNSA. The CDR3 length is 16 residues. The CDR3 spells CASSLAGTGRIYEQYF. The DNA for the CDR3 is TGTGCCAGCAGCTTAGCCGGGACAGGACGTATCTACGAGCAGTACTTC.

The chain employs TRBV2 and TRBJ2-1; maybe TRBD2 (6 bases). The ends were cut back, 7 bases at V and 2 bases at J, with 18 bases in the middle. CDR1 is SNHLY and CDR2 is FYNNEI in the germline V gene. This CDR3 has 16 amino acids. The CDR3 coding sequence is TGTGCCAGCACCCTCCCCCCGGGGGAGGCCTACAATGAGCAGTTCTTC. Encoded protein: CASTLPPGEAYNEQFF.

This clone showed up just a few times. V is TRBV3-1 (or the pseudogene TRBV3-2) and J is TRBJ1-3, with D unclear. V was trimmed by 2 bases and J by 0 bases, leaving 2 bases between them. CDR3 length: 13 amino acids. CDR1 is LGHDT and CDR2 is YNNKEL in the germline V gene (reference sequence). The CDR3, as DNA: TGTGCCAGCAGCCAACTCTCTGGAAACACCATATATTTT. Protein: CASSQLSGNTIYF.

The chain is built from TRBV2 and TRBJ1-1; 7 nucleotides align to TRBD1. The V segment lost 4 bases and the J segment 4 bases; nucleotides outside the gene matches: 6. The CDR3 covers 14 residues. CDR1 and CDR2 from the germline V gene are SNHLY and FYNNEI. Here the CDR3 reads CASSVSTGFTEAFF. The CDR3 DNA is TGTGCCAGCAGTGTGTCGACAGGGTTCACTGAAGCTTTCTTT.

The table lists this clone with a count of one. The chain uses TRBV6-5 and TRBJ1-5; D unclear. The V gene's germline CDR1 is MNHEY and CDR2 SVGAGI. Between the trimmed V and J ends, which lost 6 bases and 0 bases, there was a span of 6 bases. The CDR3 covers 13 residues. CDR3 loop: CASRHSSNQPQHF. CDR3 sequence (DNA): TGTGCCAGCAGGCATAGTAGCAATCAGCCCCAGCATTTT.

V and J are TRBV5-1 and TRBJ1-1, with D possibly TRBD1 on 6 matching bases. The CDR3 runs to 14 residues. V lost 2 bases and J 0 bases, leaving 8 bases between the germline ends. The germline V gene has CDR1 SGHRS and CDR2 YFSETQ. CDR3 coding DNA: TGCGCCAGCAGCTTTAGGGGGATGAACACTGAAGCTTTCTTT. Amino acid sequence: CASSFRGMNTEAFF.